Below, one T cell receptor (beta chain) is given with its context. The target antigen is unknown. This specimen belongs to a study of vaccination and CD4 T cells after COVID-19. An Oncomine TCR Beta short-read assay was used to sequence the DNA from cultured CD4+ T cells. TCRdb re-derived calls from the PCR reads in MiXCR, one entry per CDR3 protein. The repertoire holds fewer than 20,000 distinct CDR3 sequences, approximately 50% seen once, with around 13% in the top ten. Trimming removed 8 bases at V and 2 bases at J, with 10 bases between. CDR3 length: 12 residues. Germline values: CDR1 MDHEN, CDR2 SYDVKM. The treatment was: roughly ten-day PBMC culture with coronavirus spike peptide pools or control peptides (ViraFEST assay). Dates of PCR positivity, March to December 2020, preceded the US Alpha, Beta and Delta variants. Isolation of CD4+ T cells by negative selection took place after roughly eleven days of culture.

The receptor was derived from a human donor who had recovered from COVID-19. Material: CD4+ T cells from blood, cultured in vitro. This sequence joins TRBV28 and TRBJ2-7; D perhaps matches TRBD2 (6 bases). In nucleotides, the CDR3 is TGTGCCAGCTCTGGGGGGACCTACGAGCAGTACTTC. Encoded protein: CASSGGTYEQYF.